Listed below are T cell receptor beta chains from one sample, sequenced in a study of T cell repertoires in cytomegalovirus infection. One entry per CDR3 protein results from TCRdb running MiXCR on the reads. This sample has 650,000 to 900,000 distinct CDR3 sequences, with about 30% found just once. No antigens are known for them. This specimen was cultured CD8+ T cells from PBMCs, taken from culture after CMV antigen stimulation. The receptor set was obtained from a human donor in good health (CMV status not recorded). Some clones in this sample may be carry-over from other donors' samples. Each CDR3 is given with its conserved first and last residue. The D gene is left open where the match is weak. Expanded clones get a size class; other rows say once, few or many, or leave the size out.

d_call: NA; cdr3_length: 15; clone_size: NA; v_call: TRBV4-1; j_call: TRBJ2-1; cdr3_aa: CASSQDRVLYNEQFF; cdr3_nt: TGCGCCAGCAGCCAAGATCGGGTCCTGTACAATGAGCAGTTCTTC
d_call: NA; cdr3_length: 18; clone_size: few; v_call: TRBV6-2/TRBV6-3; j_call: TRBJ1-1; cdr3_aa: CASGFSRLVPTENTEAFF; cdr3_nt: TGTGCCAGCGGTTTTTCCCGTCTTGTCCCGACAGAGAACACTGAAGCTTTCTTT
d_call: NA; cdr3_length: 17; clone_size: many; v_call: TRBV11-2; j_call: TRBJ1-2; cdr3_aa: CASSLGKRPTGDYGYTF; cdr3_nt: TGTGCCAGCAGCTTGGGAAAGAGACCTACTGGGGACTATGGCTACACCTTC
d_call: NA; cdr3_length: 13; clone_size: few; v_call: TRBV6-4; j_call: TRBJ1-5; cdr3_aa: CAILGVGNQPQHF; cdr3_nt: TGTGCCATCCTAGGGGTTGGCAATCAGCCCCAGCATTTT
d_call: NA; cdr3_length: 13; clone_size: NA; v_call: TRBV27; j_call: TRBJ1-2; cdr3_aa: CASSLSGARGYTF; cdr3_nt: TGTGCCAGCAGTTTATCAGGGGCACGAGGCTACACCTTC
d_call: NA; cdr3_length: 15; clone_size: NA; v_call: TRBV10-3; j_call: TRBJ1-2; cdr3_aa: CAISERPQVNYGYTF; cdr3_nt: TGTGCCATCAGTGAGAGGCCACAGGTCAACTATGGCTACACCTTC
d_call: NA; cdr3_length: 15; clone_size: NA; v_call: TRBV4-3; j_call: TRBJ1-2; cdr3_aa: CASSQDRAGTGGYTF; cdr3_nt: TGCGCCAGCAGCCAAGATAGGGCGGGAACGGGTGGCTACACCTTC
d_call: NA; cdr3_length: 15; clone_size: NA; v_call: TRBV11-3; j_call: TRBJ2-1; cdr3_aa: CASSKEGGAYNEQFF; cdr3_nt: TGTGCCAGCAGCAAAGAAGGGGGGGCCTACAATGAGCAGTTCTTC
d_call: NA; cdr3_length: 12; clone_size: NA; v_call: TRBV12-3/TRBV12-4; j_call: TRBJ1-2; cdr3_aa: CTSSLGGYGYTF; cdr3_nt: TGTACCAGCAGTTTGGGGGGTTATGGCTACACCTTC
d_call: NA; cdr3_length: 14; clone_size: NA; v_call: TRBV6-6; j_call: TRBJ1-2; cdr3_aa: CASSYTGQLYGYTF; cdr3_nt: TGTGCCAGCAGTTATACTGGACAGCTCTATGGCTACACCTTC
d_call: TRBD2; cdr3_length: 15; clone_size: few; v_call: TRBV27; j_call: TRBJ2-2; cdr3_aa: CASSPSGGKTGELFF; cdr3_nt: TGTGCCAGCAGTCCGAGCGGGGGGAAGACCGGGGAGCTGTTTTTT
d_call: NA; cdr3_length: 15; clone_size: NA; v_call: TRBV6-1; j_call: TRBJ1-6; cdr3_aa: CASTTDSEINSPLHF; cdr3_nt: TGTGCCAGCACGACCGACAGCGAGATTAATTCACCCCTCCACTTT
d_call: TRBD1; cdr3_length: 14; clone_size: few; v_call: TRBV6-6; j_call: TRBJ1-1; cdr3_aa: CASSGGQGAIEAFF; cdr3_nt: TGTGCCAGCAGTGGCGGACAGGGGGCCATTGAAGCTTTCTTT
d_call: NA; cdr3_length: 16; clone_size: once; v_call: TRBV2; j_call: TRBJ2-7; cdr3_aa: CASRDPLRGADHEQYF; cdr3_nt: TGTGCCAGCAGGGACCCTTTGAGGGGGGCCGATCACGAGCAGTACTTC
d_call: TRBD1; cdr3_length: 15; clone_size: many; v_call: TRBV7-6; j_call: TRBJ1-1; cdr3_aa: CASSPGTAINTEAFF; cdr3_nt: TGTGCCAGCAGCCCCGGGACAGCTATAAACACTGAAGCTTTCTTT
d_call: NA; cdr3_length: 18; clone_size: NA; v_call: TRBV9; j_call: TRBJ1-2; cdr3_aa: CASSVFLGDESPNYGYTF; cdr3_nt: TGTGCCAGCAGCGTGTTTTTAGGGGATGAGTCCCCTAACTATGGCTACACCTTC
d_call: NA; cdr3_length: 16; clone_size: NA; v_call: TRBV6-1; j_call: TRBJ1-4; cdr3_aa: CASSEITGLTNEKLFF; cdr3_nt: TGTGCCAGCAGTGAAATCACTGGCCTAACTAATGAAAAACTGTTTTTT
d_call: NA; cdr3_length: 13; clone_size: few; v_call: TRBV6-1; j_call: TRBJ1-1; cdr3_aa: CASSKAQGTEAFF; cdr3_nt: TGTGCCTCCTCCAAAGCCCAGGGGACTGAAGCTTTCTTT
d_call: NA; cdr3_length: 15; clone_size: NA; v_call: TRBV4-1; j_call: TRBJ1-6; cdr3_aa: CASRPWGDDNSPLHF; cdr3_nt: TGCGCCAGCCGCCCCTGGGGCGACGATAATTCACCCCTCCACTTT
d_call: NA; cdr3_length: 18; clone_size: few; v_call: TRBV7-6; j_call: TRBJ2-3; cdr3_aa: CASSLRLQGTRGTDTQYF; cdr3_nt: TGTGCCAGCAGCTTACGCTTACAAGGGACCCGAGGTACAGATACGCAGTATTTT
d_call: NA; cdr3_length: 12; clone_size: few; v_call: TRBV5-5; j_call: TRBJ2-2; cdr3_aa: CASSWNPGELFF; cdr3_nt: TGTGCCAGCAGCTGGAACCCCGGGGAGCTGTTTTTT
d_call: NA; cdr3_length: 15; clone_size: NA; v_call: TRBV19; j_call: TRBJ2-6; cdr3_aa: CASDDGPGMANVLTF; cdr3_nt: TGTGCCAGTGACGACGGACCAGGGATGGCCAACGTCCTGACTTTC
d_call: NA; cdr3_length: 13; clone_size: NA; v_call: TRBV19; j_call: TRBJ1-1; cdr3_aa: CASSITINTEAFF; cdr3_nt: TGTGCCAGTAGTATAACGATCAACACTGAAGCTTTCTTT
d_call: NA; cdr3_length: 15; clone_size: many; v_call: TRBV7-6; j_call: TRBJ2-5; cdr3_aa: CASSPAGALQETQYF; cdr3_nt: TGTGCCAGCAGCCCCGCGGGGGCCCTTCAAGAGACCCAGTACTTC
d_call: NA; cdr3_length: 13; clone_size: many; v_call: TRBV7-2; j_call: TRBJ1-1; cdr3_aa: CASSLAGVPEAFF; cdr3_nt: TGTGCCAGCAGCTTAGCCGGGGTTCCTGAAGCTTTCTTT
d_call: NA; cdr3_length: 15; clone_size: once; v_call: TRBV28; j_call: TRBJ1-4; cdr3_aa: CASSLYGGQGEKLFF; cdr3_nt: TGTGCCAGCAGTTTATACGGGGGGCAGGGTGAAAAACTGTTTTTT
d_call: TRBD2; cdr3_length: 16; clone_size: few; v_call: TRBV19; j_call: TRBJ2-7; cdr3_aa: CASSSTRGVSPYEQYF; cdr3_nt: TGTGCCAGTAGTAGCACTCGGGGGGTTTCCCCCTACGAGCAGTACTTC
d_call: TRBD2; cdr3_length: 15; clone_size: many; v_call: TRBV7-8; j_call: TRBJ2-5; cdr3_aa: CASSFTSVGQETQYF; cdr3_nt: TGTGCCAGCAGCTTTACTAGCGTGGGACAAGAGACCCAGTACTTC
d_call: TRBD1; cdr3_length: 15; clone_size: many; v_call: TRBV7-8; j_call: TRBJ1-5; cdr3_aa: CASSVNRGAGQPQHF; cdr3_nt: TGTGCCAGCAGCGTGAACAGGGGCGCGGGCCAGCCCCAGCATTTT
d_call: NA; cdr3_length: 16; clone_size: many; v_call: TRBV6-1; j_call: TRBJ2-4; cdr3_aa: CASSEAFYLAKNIQYF; cdr3_nt: TGTGCCAGCAGTGAAGCTTTCTATTTAGCCAAAAACATTCAGTACTTC
d_call: NA; cdr3_length: 16; clone_size: NA; v_call: TRBV5-1; j_call: TRBJ2-2; cdr3_aa: CASSLTGQTRPGELFF; cdr3_nt: TGCGCCAGCAGCTTAACAGGGCAGACCCGCCCCGGGGAGCTGTTTTTT
d_call: NA; cdr3_length: 14; clone_size: NA; v_call: TRBV19; j_call: TRBJ1-1; cdr3_aa: CASSWEGWNTEAFF; cdr3_nt: TGTGCCAGTAGTTGGGAGGGATGGAACACTGAAGCTTTCTTT
d_call: TRBD2; cdr3_length: 17; clone_size: many; v_call: TRBV4-2; j_call: TRBJ2-5; cdr3_aa: CASSDGLAGGLGETQYF; cdr3_nt: TGTGCCAGCAGCGATGGACTAGCGGGGGGGCTGGGAGAGACCCAGTACTTC
d_call: TRBD2; cdr3_length: 16; clone_size: NA; v_call: TRBV20-1; j_call: TRBJ2-7; cdr3_aa: CSARDGTSGGAYEQYF; cdr3_nt: TGCAGTGCTAGAGATGGGACTAGCGGGGGGGCCTACGAGCAGTACTTC
d_call: NA; cdr3_length: 16; clone_size: NA; v_call: TRBV15; j_call: TRBJ1-2; cdr3_aa: CATSRERGIDSNGYTF; cdr3_nt: TGTGCCACCAGCAGAGAGAGAGGTATTGACAGTAATGGCTACACCTTC
d_call: TRBD2; cdr3_length: 15; clone_size: NA; v_call: TRBV20-1; j_call: TRBJ2-4; cdr3_aa: CSASSAGVAKNIQYF; cdr3_nt: TGCAGTGCTAGTTCAGCGGGGGTAGCCAAAAACATTCAGTACTTC
d_call: TRBD1; cdr3_length: 12; clone_size: few; v_call: TRBV29-1; j_call: TRBJ2-5; cdr3_aa: CSTGQGAKAQYF; cdr3_nt: TGCAGCACCGGACAGGGGGCGAAGGCCCAGTACTTC
d_call: NA; cdr3_length: 14; clone_size: NA; v_call: TRBV4-3; j_call: TRBJ2-1; cdr3_aa: CASSQEIVGNEQFF; cdr3_nt: TGCGCCAGCAGCCAAGAGATAGTAGGGAATGAGCAGTTCTTC
d_call: NA; cdr3_length: 16; clone_size: NA; v_call: TRBV18; j_call: TRBJ1-6; cdr3_aa: CASSPPWTEDNSPLHF; cdr3_nt: TGTGCCAGCTCACCACCGTGGACGGAGGATAATTCACCCCTCCACTTT
d_call: NA; cdr3_length: 14; clone_size: few; v_call: TRBV6-5; j_call: TRBJ2-1; cdr3_aa: CASSMPGLYNEQFF; cdr3_nt: TGTGCCAGCAGCATGCCGGGACTTTACAATGAGCAGTTCTTC
d_call: NA; cdr3_length: 18; clone_size: few; v_call: TRBV6-5; j_call: TRBJ2-2; cdr3_aa: CASSYSMGEGVNTGELFF; cdr3_nt: TGTGCCAGCAGTTACTCGATGGGTGAGGGGGTTAACACCGGGGAGCTGTTTTTT
d_call: NA; cdr3_length: 16; clone_size: NA; v_call: TRBV19; j_call: TRBJ2-1; cdr3_aa: CASSPDSGRSYNEQFF; cdr3_nt: TGTGCCAGTAGTCCCGATTCGGGTCGCTCCTACAATGAGCAGTTCTTC
d_call: TRBD1; cdr3_length: 17; clone_size: NA; v_call: TRBV20-1; j_call: TRBJ1-4; cdr3_aa: CSAPGQGARMGDEKLFF; cdr3_nt: TGCAGTGCTCCCGGACAGGGGGCCCGCATGGGGGATGAAAAACTGTTTTTT